This section outlines one TCR beta chain sequence together with its context. One entry per CDR3 protein results from TCRdb running MiXCR on the RT-PCR reads. The sample holds approximately 720,000 distinct CDR3 sequences; 14% are singletons and the top ten take roughly 3.6%. Sequencing used memory CD4+ T cells from blood. This receptor was obtained from a female donor in good health, serving as a healthy control.

CDR3 region: CASDTGDLPRFF. In DNA, the CDR3 is TGTGCCAGCGACACTGGGGACCTCCCCCGTTTCTTT. The chain couples TRBV7-9 to TRBJ1-1; D perhaps matches TRBD1 (5 bases). This CDR3 spans 12 amino acids. Trimming removed 8 bases at V and 13 bases at J, with 20 bases between. Germline CDR1 SEHNR, CDR2 FQNEAQ (reference sequence).